The 21 T cell receptor beta chains reported below all come from one sample, sequenced in a study of breast tumors, draining lymph nodes, adjacent tissues. TCRdb reanalysed the multiplex PCR reads using MiXCR and keeps one entry per CDR3 protein. Here the sample spans around 170,000 distinct CDR3 sequences, 30% to 35% being singletons. The lymph nodes were axillary draining lymph nodes from breast cancer patients. Sequenced material: axillary lymph node tissue. All receptors derive from a female donor with breast cancer. Some clones in this sample may be carry-over from other donors' samples.

The chain employs TRBV10-3 and TRBJ1-4; 7 nucleotides align to TRBD1. The CDR3 is made up of 13 amino acids. After removal of 10 bases from V and 4 bases from J, the junction contained 6 bases not matched to a gene. The V gene's germline CDR1 is ENHRY and CDR2 SYGVKD. DNA for the CDR3: TGTGCCACGGCGGACAGGAGTAATGAAAAACTGTTTTTT. Protein product: CATADRSNEKLFF.

This clonotype was recorded many times. V usage is TRBV19 and J usage is TRBJ1-2; 9 nucleotides match TRBD1. Trimming removed 7 bases from V and 4 bases from J; junction bases left unmatched: 7. The CDR3 is 14 amino acids. The germline V gene encodes CDR1 LNHDA and CDR2 SQIVND (reference sequence). This CDR3 reads CASTPQGARYGYTF. The CDR3 DNA is TGTGCCAGTACCCCACAGGGGGCGCGCTATGGCTACACCTTC.

This clonotype is categorized as medium-sized (0.01 to 0.1%). V is TRBV29-1 and J is TRBJ1-2, with TRBD1 matching over 8 bases. Germline CDR1 is SQVTM and CDR2 is ANQGSEA. The CDR3 spans 13 residues. V lost 5 bases, J lost 4 bases, and 6 bases stayed unmatched. The CDR3 bases are TGCAGCGTTACAGGGGGTTCTCTCTATGGCTACACCTTC. As protein: CSVTGGSLYGYTF.

This clonotype was picked up a small number of times. This chain connects TRBV20-1 to TRBJ1-2, with TRBD1 matching 7 bases. The CDR3 has 16 residues. Germline CDR1 DFQATT, CDR2 SNEGSKA (reference sequence). V lost 1 base to trimming and J lost 2 bases; unmatched junction nucleotides: 10. For the CDR3, the DNA is TGCAGTGCTAGAGGTCCCTCAGGGGGTATAAACTATGGCTACACCTTC. This gives the protein CSARGPSGGINYGYTF.

Many counts were recorded for this clonotype. The CDR3 region is CASRPNLGLAGDGGELSTDTQYF. CDR3 DNA: TGTGCCAGCAGGCCTAACTTAGGACTAGCGGGAGACGGGGGGGAGTTGAGCACAGATACGCAGTATTTT. The rearrangement uses TRBV12-3 or TRBV12-4 and TRBJ2-3; 13 positions match TRBD2. V shed 6 bases, J shed 0 bases, and the junction held 24 bases outside the gene matches. This CDR3 is built from 23 residues.

V is TRBV4-1 and J is TRBJ1-6; perhaps TRBD1 as D (5 bases). Per germline, CDR1 MGHRA and CDR2 YSYEKL. Trimming cost V 3 bases and J 8 bases, with 17 bases left between them. The CDR3 contains 16 residues. The CDR3 DNA is TGCGCCAGCAGCCATCTCCCTGCAGGGCAACATTCACCCCTCCACTTT. Protein product: CASSHLPAGQHSPLHF.

This clonotype occurred a few times. V usage is TRBV6-6 and J usage is TRBJ2-1; unclear D gene. This CDR3 has 13 residues. The germline gives CDR1 MNHNY, CDR2 SVGAGI (reference sequence). V dropped 5 bases and J dropped 9 bases, with 14 bases sitting between them. The CDR3 region is CASSHFNRGEQFF. The DNA for the CDR3 is TGTGCCAGCAGTCACTTCAATAGAGGTGAGCAGTTCTTC.

This clonotype was counted ten times or more. Germline is not matched at one junction end, which may reflect a read error. The chain is built from TRBV7-7 and TRBJ2-5, with 7 bases lining up with TRBD1. Germline V lookup: CDR1 SSHAT, CDR2 FNYEAQ (reference sequence). The CDR3 extends over 14 amino acids. The CDR3 nucleotides read TGTGCTAGCAGCTTAGAGTCACAGGGGGAGACCCAGTACTTC. Amino acid sequence: CASSLESQGETQYF. The full variable domain, rest sourced from reference TRBV7-7 and TRBJ2-5, is GAGVSQSPRYKVTKRGQDVTLRCDPISSHATLYWYQQALGQGPEFLTYFNYEAQPDKSGLPSDRFSAERPEGSISTLTIQRTEQRDSAMYRCASSLESQGETQYFGPGTRLLVL.

In its sample, this clonotype was seen many times. The chain links TRBV7-2 to TRBJ2-3, with 9 bases that match TRBD1. This CDR3 region has 11 residues. The ends lost 4 bases at V and 11 bases at J; junction bases unmatched: 1. Germline-derived CDR1 and CDR2 are SGHTA and FQGNSA. DNA of the CDR3: TGTGCCAGCAGCTCGGACAGGGGGCAGTATTTT. This encodes CASSSDRGQYF.

The rearrangement joins TRBV20-1 to TRBJ1-2; 7 bases are shared with TRBD1. CDR3 size: 18 residues. The germline V gene has CDR1 DFQATT and CDR2 SNEGSKA (reference sequence). Losses at the gene ends were 3 bases for V and 6 bases for J; bases not matched to a gene: 22. This CDR3 is CSASPGQRGSTGEHGYTF. In nucleotides, the CDR3 is TGCAGTGCTAGCCCGGGACAGCGAGGGTCCACCGGGGAGCATGGCTACACCTTC.

This clonotype has only a few counts. The J gene is TRBJ1-3, the V gene TRBV3-1, with D possibly matching TRBD1 (6 bases). CDR1 and CDR2 from the germline V gene are LGHDT and YNNKEL (reference sequence). The CDR3 contains 16 residues. V lost 1 base, J lost 0 bases, and 10 bases lay in between. The CDR3: CASSQVQGISGNTIYF. The DNA of the CDR3 is TGTGCCAGCAGCCAAGTCCAGGGGATCTCTGGAAACACCATATATTTT. The full variable domain, in which reference TRBV3-1 and TRBJ1-3 provide the parts outside the CDR3, is DTAVSQTPKYLVTQMGNDKSIKCEQNLGHDTMYWYKQDSKKFLKIMFSYNNKELIINETVPNRFSPKSPDKAHLNLHINSLELGDSAVYFCASSQVQGISGNTIYFGEGSWLTVV.

This clonotype was seen a single time. The chain is built from TRBV2 and TRBJ2-5; 9 nucleotides align to TRBD2. Germline V CDR1 and CDR2: SNHLY, FYNNEI. V gave up 8 bases and J gave up 5 bases; unmatched junction bases: 6. This CDR3 has 13 amino acids. The CDR3 region is CASLHSGGETQYF. CDR3 bases: TGTGCCAGCCTCCATAGCGGGGGCGAGACCCAGTACTTC.

The genes are TRBV13 and TRBJ2-1, with 7 bases matching TRBD1. Germline-derived CDR1 and CDR2 are PRHDT and FYEKMQ (reference sequence). This CDR3 spans 15 amino acids. The junction had 5 bases not matched to a gene; V was cut back by 0 bases and J by 6 bases. CDR3 nucleotides: TGTGCCAGCAGCTTAGGCCAACAGGGGACCAATGAGCAGTTCTTC. Translating gives CASSLGQQGTNEQFF.

This clonotype was counted many times. The gene calls are TRBV7-2 and TRBJ1-6, with 10 bases that match TRBD1. V lost 5 bases to trimming and J lost 8 bases; unmatched junction nucleotides: 6. The V gene's germline CDR1 is SGHTA and CDR2 FQGNSA. The length of the CDR3 is 15 residues. CDR3 sequence reads: CASSLQGQGHSPLHF. In DNA form, the CDR3 reads TGTGCCAGCAGCCTCCAGGGACAGGGGCATTCACCCCTCCACTTT.

Ten or more counts support this clonotype. The chain carries TRBV20-1 and TRBJ2-7; 9 bases line up with TRBD2. V lost 6 bases, J lost 4 bases, and 16 bases stayed unmatched. Germline CDR1 reads DFQATT; CDR2 reads SNEGSKA (reference sequence). CDR3 length equals 16 residues. The CDR3 bases are TGCAGTGCCAGGATCGTCGGTAGCGGGAGCAGATACGAGCAGTACTTC. Amino acids: CSARIVGSGSRYEQYF.

This clonotype was recorded at least ten times. CDR3 nucleotide sequence: TGTGCCACCCCCCCTCGTAACAATGAGCAGTTCTTC. This translates into CATPPRNNEQFF. The rearrangement uses TRBV2 and TRBJ2-1; no clear D gene. V lost 10 bases, J lost 5 bases, and 12 bases lay in between. The CDR3 runs to 12 residues. Germline values: CDR1 SNHLY, CDR2 FYNNEI.

There are many counts of this clonotype. The rearrangement links TRBV5-6 to TRBJ2-5; perhaps TRBD2 as D (5 bases). V lost 0 bases, J lost 5 bases, and 8 bases lay in between. The CDR3 sequence is 13 residues long. CDR1 is SGHDT, CDR2 YYEEEE, per germline. CDR3 sequence reads: CASSLGGSETQYF. The CDR3 DNA follows: TGTGCCAGCAGCTTGGGAGGGTCGGAGACCCAGTACTTC.

This clonotype was seen at least ten times. The chain couples TRBV15 to TRBJ2-1; 10 bases match TRBD2. Germline V lookup: CDR1 LNHNV, CDR2 YYDKDF (reference sequence). The CDR3 totals 15 residues. J was trimmed by 4 bases and V by 1 base; bases with no gene match: 1. CDR3 residues: CATSRASGSYNEQFF. The CDR3 DNA sequence: TGTGCCACCAGCAGAGCTAGCGGGAGTTACAATGAGCAGTTCTTC.

This clonotype was seen at least ten times. The J gene is TRBJ2-5, the V gene TRBV6-6, with D perhaps TRBD2 (6 bases). V shed 5 bases and J shed 7 bases, with 20 bases lying between them. The CDR3 runs to 15 residues. Germline values: CDR1 MNHNY, CDR2 SVGAGI (reference sequence). The chain's CDR3 is CASSLSKGLPGTQYF. DNA of the CDR3: TGTGCCAGCAGTCTTAGTAAGGGACTCCCAGGGACCCAGTACTTC.

Concerning this clonotype: No DNA is shown, since the ends of the CDR3 on it are uncertain; the CDR3 is the one TCRdb lists. The genes are TRBV20-1 and TRBJ1-6; the DNA was not compared with TRBD1, the D call given in the table. Germline loops: CDR1 DFQATT, CDR2 SNEGSKA (reference sequence). The CDR3 extends over 21 residues, inclusive of both ends. CDR3 sequence reads: CSARNQETQYFGPGGRSPLHF.

This clonotype was seen a handful of times. At one end the junction does not follow the germline gene, possibly because of a read error. The chain recombines TRBV9 with TRBJ2-3, with D perhaps matching TRBD2 (6 bases). Germline values: CDR1 SGDLS, CDR2 YYNGEE. The CDR3 runs to 16 residues. In DNA form, the CDR3 reads TGTGCCAGCAGCGCCGGTTATAGCGGAGTCACAGATACGCGGTATTTT. As protein: CASSAGYSGVTDTRYF.